This TCR beta chain was sequenced in a study of CD8 T cells in ankylosing spondylitis. Study-wide results and limits: Characteristic, it appeared, of ankylosing spondylitis blood was a TCR beta motif of eight or nine highly homologous variants. Disease-linked clones proved CD8+ and comparatively uncommon in peripheral blood. As reported, disease-linked clones showed significant enrichment in matched ankylosing spondylitis synovial fluid.

With molecular barcodes, quantitative 5'-RACE was used to make the TCR beta libraries. Each CDR3 protein is one row after TCRdb ran MiXCR on the 5' RACE reads. The repertoire holds more than 600,000 distinct CDR3 sequences, 15% to 20% seen once, with around 20% in the top ten. Turning to this clonotype: Its cognate antigen is unknown.

The CDR3 sequence is 15 residues long. Trimming cost V 3 bases and J 7 bases; bases outside gene matches: 6. The germline gives CDR1 SGHRS, CDR2 YFSETQ. This receptor was obtained from a male donor with ankylosing spondylitis. This rearrangement joins TRBV5-1 to TRBJ2-3; 12 bases align to TRBD2. Sequencing was performed on blood, either unsorted or a sorted T cell fraction (not recorded which). The CDR3 spells CASSSLAGGQYTQYF. The CDR3 coding sequence is TGCGCCAGCAGCTCACTAGCGGGGGGCCAGTATACGCAGTATTTT.